This TCR beta chain appears in the sequencing data of a study of beta chain features in type 1 diabetes. Study conclusions and caveats: VDJ junctions from patients with type 1 diabetes contained fewer insertions and more deletions.

Markers CD45RO/CCR7/CD25/CD127/CD95/CD27 served to sort CD4+ naive, central memory, regulatory and stem cell-like memory cells. The CDR3 has 13 amino acids. With 3 bases removed from V and 0 bases from J, the gap between germline ends came to 8 bases. Germline-derived CDR1 and CDR2 are SQVTM and ANQGSEA. About this clone: The antigen remains undetermined.

Expressed TCRB transcripts got sequenced, as all isolated RNA was reverse transcribed. Clones were sequenced by immunoSEQ multiplex PCR, and TCRdb holds only the in-frame ones, with some missing. The data show about 900,000 clones, about a sixth seen once. The V gene is TRBV29-1, the J gene TRBJ1-1; D unresolved. Sequences were obtained from naive CD4+ T cells from blood. This sequence was found in a young woman in good health. The CDR3 DNA is TGCAGCGTTGAGCAGACCCTGAACACTGAAGCTTTCTTT. It specifies CSVEQTLNTEAFF.